This is a list of T cell receptor beta chains from one sample in a study of spatial heterogeneity in lung cancer. In TCRdb, the 5' RACE reads were re-called with MiXCR into one record per CDR3 protein. The profile covers approximately 93,000 distinct CDR3 sequences, with less than 20% appearing a single time and about a fifth taken by the ten largest. Specimen: PBMCs, collected at follow-up. The receptors were gathered from a male donor with early-stage non-small cell lung cancer. The CDR3 runs from the conserved cysteine through the conserved F or W. The order of the fields is D gene, V gene, clone size, J gene, CDR3 DNA, CDR3 protein. The D gene is left open where the match is weak. A clone size is listed for some rows: how often the clone was seen (once, few, many), or a class if it is expanded.

TRBD1,TRBV12-3/TRBV12-4,many,TRBJ1-1,TGTGCCAGTATGGAACAGGGGAGTGGCACTGAAGCTTTCTTT,CASMEQGSGTEAFF
.,TRBV2,.,TRBJ1-1,TGTGCCACGCAGGGTCTCGAGAACACTGAAGCTTTCTTT,CATQGLENTEAFF
.,TRBV9,.,TRBJ2-5,TGTGCCAGCAGCGAGGCCCCCGGGGCGGGGAAAGAGACCCAGTACTTC,CASSEAPGAGKETQYF
TRBD1,TRBV30,.,TRBJ1-5,TGTGCCTGGAGAGGGACAGGGGAGGTTCAGCCCCAGCATTTT,CAWRGTGEVQPQHF
TRBD1,TRBV29-1,many,TRBJ1-5,TGCAGCGTGGGGACAGCAAATAGCAATCAGCCCCAGCATTTT,CSVGTANSNQPQHF
TRBD2,TRBV20-1,.,TRBJ2-5,TGCAGTGCTAGAGATCCTGCGGGAGTAGGGGAGACCCAGTACTTC,CSARDPAGVGETQYF
TRBD2,TRBV6-6,.,TRBJ2-2,TGTGCCAGCAACGGACTAGCGGGTACCGGGGAGCTGTTTTTT,CASNGLAGTGELFF
TRBD1,TRBV2,.,TRBJ2-4,TGTGCCAGCAGGGAAACAGGGGGCAGGGGCATTCAGTACTTC,CASRETGGRGIQYF
TRBD1,TRBV2,.,TRBJ2-3,TGTGCCAGCAGTGAAATAGGTGCAGGGGGAAGGACAGATACGCAGTATTTT,CASSEIGAGGRTDTQYF
TRBD2,TRBV7-2,few,TRBJ2-1,TGTGCCAGCAGCTCCCTCCTGGCGGGAGTCGGAAATGAGCAGTTCTTC,CASSSLLAGVGNEQFF
.,TRBV5-5,.,TRBJ1-5,TGTGCCAGCAGCTTGGGGACCGCCCAGCCCCAGCATTTT,CASSLGTAQPQHF
.,TRBV20-1,.,TRBJ1-2,TGCAGTGCTGGACAGCAGGACCGCTATGGCTACACCTTC,CSAGQQDRYGYTF
TRBD1,TRBV5-1,.,TRBJ2-7,TGCGCCAGCAGCGTGGGACAGGGCTCCTACGAGCAGTACTTC,CASSVGQGSYEQYF
TRBD1,TRBV6-1,few,TRBJ1-1,TGTGCCAGCAGTGCGAACAGGGGCGCTGAAGCTTTCTTT,CASSANRGAEAFF
.,TRBV5-4,many,TRBJ1-6,TGTGCCAGCAGCCCGAGTGGGGGCGGATCACCCCTCCACTTT,CASSPSGGGSPLHF
TRBD1,TRBV7-7,.,TRBJ2-2,TGTGCCAGCAGTGGACAGGGGGCAACGAACACCGGGGAGCTGTTTTTT,CASSGQGATNTGELFF
.,TRBV12-3/TRBV12-4,few,TRBJ2-1,TGTGCCAGCAGTTTAGTGCGCAATGAGCAGTTCTTC,CASSLVRNEQFF
TRBD1,TRBV7-9,few,TRBJ1-2,TGTGCCAGCAGCTATTCCGGGACAGGGAGTGGGTGCACCTTC,CASSYSGTGSGCTF
.,TRBV21-1,many,TRBJ1-1,TGTGCCAGCAGACGGGGGAAGAACACTGAAGCTTTCTTT,CASRRGKNTEAFF
.,TRBV24-1,.,TRBJ2-2,TGTGCCACCAGTGATTCATACAGCGGCGGGGAGCTGTTTTTT,CATSDSYSGGELFF
.,TRBV10-3,medium-sized,TRBJ2-2,TGTGCCATCAGTGATCGCGGAGGATCAACGAACACCGGGGAGCTGTTTTTT,CAISDRGGSTNTGELFF
.,TRBV6-5,many,TRBJ2-1,TGTGCCAGCAGTTACTCGGGGCTTGGTAACCAGTTCTTC,CASSYSGLGNQFF
TRBD2,TRBV24-1,.,TRBJ2-3,TGTGCCACCAGTGAATTTATAGCGGGGGGGACGCAGTATTTT,CATSEFIAGGTQYF
.,TRBV10-1,many,TRBJ2-1,TGCGCCAGCAGTGAGTCGGGGACAAAATACAATGAGCAGTTCTTC,CASSESGTKYNEQFF
TRBD2,TRBV27,many,TRBJ2-3,TGTGCCAGCAGTTTCGAAGGACTAGCGGTCACAGATACGCAGTATTTT,CASSFEGLAVTDTQYF
.,TRBV6-5,.,TRBJ2-5,TGTGCCAGCAGTTACTCGTGGGAGACCCAGTACTTC,CASSYSWETQYF
.,TRBV7-2,.,TRBJ2-6,TGTGCCAGCAGCTTGTTGGGGTTCCGTTCTGGGGCCAACGTCCTGACTTTC,CASSLLGFRSGANVLTF
.,TRBV20-1,few,TRBJ1-1,TGCAGGGGAGGCAGGGAGTACACTGAAGCTTTCTTT,CRGGREYTEAFF
TRBD2,TRBV27,few,TRBJ2-7,TGTGCCAGCAGTTTCCTTGCGGGAGATACCTACGAGCAGTACTTC,CASSFLAGDTYEQYF
.,TRBV18,.,TRBJ1-3,TGTGCCAGCTCACCGGGTGTCAGCGCCAGCTCTGGAAACACCATATATTTT,CASSPGVSASSGNTIYF
.,TRBV6-2/TRBV6-3,few,TRBJ1-1,TGTGCCAGCAGGGACCGCCGGCGATCTGAAGCTTTCTTT,CASRDRRRSEAFF
TRBD1,TRBV25-1,few,TRBJ2-3,TGTGCCAGCAGTAAAACCGGACAGGGGATTCGTCCAGATACGCAGTATTTT,CASSKTGQGIRPDTQYF
TRBD2,TRBV5-1,few,TRBJ2-7,TGCGCCAGCAGCTTTACTAGCGGGACGGACTACGAGCAGTACTTC,CASSFTSGTDYEQYF
TRBD1,TRBV7-3,few,TRBJ2-7,TGTGCCAGCAGCGTACCGGGACAGGGTGACAACGAGCAGTACTTC,CASSVPGQGDNEQYF
TRBD2,TRBV19,.,TRBJ2-5,TGTGCCACCTCTAGCGGGGGGCTCGGGGAGACCCAGTACTTC,CATSSGGLGETQYF
.,TRBV11-2,.,TRBJ1-4,TGTGCCAGCAGCGCGGACACATGGGGAAAACTGTTTTTT,CASSADTWGKLFF
TRBD2,TRBV24-1,.,TRBJ2-5,TGTGCCACCAGTTGGAGCGGGAGCTTGACCCAGTACTTC,CATSWSGSLTQYF
TRBD2,TRBV11-3,few,TRBJ2-1,TGTGCCAGCAGCTTTAGCGGGAGGAGTGTCAATGAGCAGTTCTTC,CASSFSGRSVNEQFF
.,TRBV28,.,TRBJ2-6,TGTGCCAGCAGGGGCCACGGACAGCCCTCTGGGGCCAACGTCCTGACTTTC,CASRGHGQPSGANVLTF
TRBD1,TRBV29-1,.,TRBJ2-5,TGCAGCGTTGTAGACAGGGGGATAAAGACCCAGTACTTC,CSVVDRGIKTQYF
.,TRBV5-6,.,TRBJ2-1,TGTGCCAGCAGCTTAAGCGGGCCAAACAATGAGCAGTTCTTC,CASSLSGPNNEQFF
.,TRBV12-5,few,TRBJ2-7,TGTGCTAGTGGTACGCCCAGGGATTACGAGCAGTACTTC,CASGTPRDYEQYF
TRBD1,TRBV7-2,.,TRBJ1-2,TGTGCCAGCAGCGGGGGACAGAACTATGGCTACACCTTC,CASSGGQNYGYTF